This T cell receptor (beta chain) is from a study of cytomegalovirus exposure and HLA in healthy donors. With 60 Vbeta and 13 Jbeta primers, the PCR was carried out. Per the original methods: Later work found around 80 million unique TCR beta chains, with 9.5 million to 14 million shared. Data came from immunoSEQ multiplex PCR; TCRdb stores just in-frame clones and leaves some out. That table gives V, J and clone size, and the DNA gave D and trimming. The profile shows 140,000 or so clones, roughly 10% of them singletons. The table lists this clone with a few counts. Its specificity is unknown. Germline-derived CDR1 and CDR2 are SGHRS and YFSETQ. The CDR3 loop spans 18 amino acids. V lost 4 bases, J lost 1 base, and 10 bases stayed unmatched. Study outcomes and limitations: In a later analysis, HLA-associated beta chains showed higher expansion and lower generation probabilities than comparable chains. Earlier analysis yielded a pattern in which most TCR beta V segments were productive about 90% or about 30% of the time. Reportedly, fewer N-insertions than the approximately 680-donor mean appeared in an Asian-associated ancestry cluster in a later analysis.

This receptor was taken from a male donor in good health and CMV-seronegative. This sequence joins TRBV5-1 and TRBJ2-5, with 13 bases fitting TRBD2. Sequencing input: PBMCs. CDR3 DNA sequence: TGCGCCAGCAGCCCCGGGACTAGCGGGGCCCCAACCCAAGAGACCCAGTACTTC. The encoded protein is CASSPGTSGAPTQETQYF.